This entry lists 23 T cell receptor beta chains sequenced from one sample in a study of blood T cell repertoires in COVID-19 (dated by TCRdb to the early 2020s). Libraries were made using the immunoSEQ multiplex PCR assay. The table was pulled from immuneACCESS by TCRdb, which kept in-frame rearrangements only. Such tables lose some clones; where checked, under half of the loss comes from unresolved V genes, and the rest has no known cause. The sample table records approximately 100,000 clones; over 85% of these occur just once. The ten largest clonotypes hold 4.2% of the sample. The sample consisted of peripheral blood. These receptors came from a human donor with COVID-19, enrolled during active disease. The donor label of this sample is uncertain.

The chain carries TRBV16 and TRBJ1-2; D not certain. The CDR3 is 14 residues long. The germline V gene has CDR1 KGHSY and CDR2 FQNENV. V dropped 2 bases and J dropped 5 bases, with 12 bases sitting between them. The CDR3 is CASSQSPSGYGYTF. The DNA of the CDR3 is TGTGCCAGCAGCCAAAGCCCGAGCGGGTATGGCTACACCTTC.

The rearrangement links TRBV24-1 to TRBJ2-5; 8 positions match TRBD1. Germline CDR1 and CDR2: KGHDR and SFDVKD. Unmatched junction bases numbered 3, after V lost 6 bases and J lost 1 base. The CDR3 has 14 residues. CDR3 sequence (DNA): TGTGCCACCAGTCCAACAGGGGGCCAAGAGACCCAGTACTTC. It specifies CATSPTGGQETQYF.

This chain links TRBV19 with TRBJ1-5, with D possibly TRBD1 on 6 matching bases. Trimming shortened V by 4 bases and J by 4 bases, and 17 bases separated the two germline ends. The CDR3 extends over 16 amino acids. The germline gives CDR1 LNHDA, CDR2 SQIVND (reference sequence). The CDR3 region has the DNA TGTGCCAGTAGTACCAGGGGACGTTCCGAAAATCAGCCCCAGCATTTT. It codes for CASSTRGRSENQPQHF.

V gene TRBV3-1 (or the pseudogene TRBV3-2) combines with J gene TRBJ2-5; possibly TRBD2 for D (5 bases). CDR3 length equals 14 residues. The V gene's germline CDR1 is LGHDT and CDR2 YNNKEL (reference sequence). The V and J ends lost 4 bases and 1 base respectively, with 10 bases between them. CDR3 amino acids: CASSPWGAQETQYF. CDR3 nucleotide sequence: TGTGCCAGCAGCCCCTGGGGAGCCCAAGAGACCCAGTACTTC.

The rearrangement joins TRBV5-4 to TRBJ2-3; 9 bases are a match to TRBD1. CDR1 is SGHNT, CDR2 YYREEE, per germline (reference sequence). The CDR3 is made up of 17 amino acids. With 2 bases clipped from V and 4 bases from J, the junction kept 11 bases outside the gene matches. CDR3 residues: CASSFGGTGRFADTQYF. The CDR3 DNA reads as TGTGCCAGCAGCTTTGGCGGGACAGGGAGATTTGCAGATACGCAGTATTTT.

This sequence joins TRBV5-1 and TRBJ1-2; 10 bases are a match to TRBD1. Germline CDR1 and CDR2: SGHRS and YFSETQ. J gave up 6 bases and V 4 bases, and 6 bases lay outside the gene matches. This CDR3 comprises 14 residues. The CDR3 DNA reads as TGCGCCAGCAGCCTAGGGGACAGGGGCAATGGCTACACCTTC. The encoded protein is CASSLGDRGNGYTF.

The chain combines TRBV3-1 (or the pseudogene TRBV3-2) with TRBJ1-1; perhaps TRBD1 as D (5 bases). V gave up 3 bases and J gave up 5 bases, with 7 bases separating them. CDR1 is LGHDT and CDR2 is YNNKEL in the germline V gene (reference sequence). This CDR3 is built from 12 residues. The CDR3 protein is CASSQGGTEAFF. DNA of the CDR3: TGTGCCAGCAGCCAGGGGGGTACTGAAGCTTTCTTT.

This clone was observed a few times. This chain connects TRBV6-5 to TRBJ1-2, with 8 bases fitting TRBD1. The V segment lost 5 bases and the J segment 7 bases; nucleotides outside the gene matches: 12. Germline CDR1 is MNHEY and CDR2 is SVGAGI. This CDR3 has 15 residues. The CDR3 protein is CASSRDLQGAGGYTF. In DNA form, the CDR3 reads TGTGCCAGCAGTCGCGACCTTCAGGGGGCCGGTGGCTACACCTTC.

This chain links TRBV11-3 with TRBJ2-5; TRBD2 agrees at 14 bases. Germline lookup yields CDR1 SGHNT and CDR2 YENEEA. The CDR3 covers 17 residues. J was trimmed by 4 bases and V by 3 bases; bases with no gene match: 7. CDR3 nucleotides: TGTGCCAGCAGCTTGGGACTAGCGGGGGACCCCACAGAGACCCAGTACTTC. This translates into CASSLGLAGDPTETQYF.

J is TRBJ2-2 and V is TRBV7-2, with D perhaps matching TRBD2 (7 bases). Germline CDR1 is SGHTA and CDR2 is FQGNSA. This CDR3 has 17 residues. Deletions cut 3 bases from V and 4 bases from J, with 18 bases between. As DNA, the CDR3 is TGTGCCAGCAGCTTCACTGGGGGCGGGAGCATCACCGGGGAGCTGTTTTTT. Translating gives CASSFTGGGSITGELFF.

The chain employs TRBV7-9 and TRBJ1-5; maybe TRBD1 (6 bases). The CDR3 loop spans 14 amino acids. Trimming took off 1 base at V and 5 bases at J, with 9 bases between the two ends. The germline V gene encodes CDR1 SEHNR and CDR2 FQNEAQ (reference sequence). Here the CDR3 reads CASSLGRGDQPQHF. The CDR3 DNA sequence: TGTGCCAGCAGCTTAGGCAGGGGCGATCAGCCCCAGCATTTT.

The chain couples TRBV10-1 to TRBJ2-5; the D is unclear. CDR1 is WNHNN and CDR2 is SYGVQD in the germline V gene (reference sequence). This CDR3 comprises 13 residues. V shed 6 bases and J shed 1 base, with 9 bases lying between them. The CDR3: CASSEDTQETQYF. DNA of the CDR3: TGCGCCAGCAGCGAAGACACCCAAGAGACCCAGTACTTC.

The gene calls are TRBV5-1 and TRBJ1-6, with D possibly being TRBD1 (6 bases). V was clipped by 4 bases and J by 7 bases, with 12 bases between them. Germline values: CDR1 SGHRS, CDR2 YFSETQ. The CDR3 length is 14 residues. The CDR3 loop is CASSRDNGNSPLHF. The DNA of the CDR3 is TGCGCCAGCAGCCGGGACAATGGCAATTCACCCCTCCACTTT. Supplemented by reference TRBV5-1 and TRBJ1-6, the full variable domain reads KAGVTQTPRYLIKTRGQQVTLSCSPISGHRSVSWYQQTPGQGLQFLFEYFSETQRNKGNFPGRFSGRQFSNSRSEMNVSTLELGDSALYLCASSRDNGNSPLHFGNGTRLTVT.

A single count supports this clone. The rearrangement uses TRBV18 and TRBJ1-1, with D perhaps matching TRBD1 (5 bases). This CDR3 spans 14 amino acids. With 8 bases removed from V and 4 bases from J, the gap between germline ends came to 17 bases. In germline, CDR1 is KGHSH, CDR2 LQKENI. CDR3 sequence reads: CASLTGGMSTEAFF. As DNA, the CDR3 is TGTGCCAGCCTCACGGGGGGGATGAGCACTGAAGCTTTCTTT.

Note on this clone: Additional DNA sequences in this sample encode the identical CDR3. The rearrangement links TRBV3-1 (or the pseudogene TRBV3-2) to TRBJ2-5; D gene ambiguous. Germline-derived CDR1 and CDR2 are LGHDT and YNNKEL (reference sequence). Trimming stripped 0 bases from V and 5 bases from J, with 10 bases between. There are 14 residues in the CDR3. The CDR3 is CASSQDARRETQYF. The CDR3 region has the DNA TGTGCCAGCAGCCAAGATGCCCGGCGGGAGACCCAGTACTTC.

The gene calls are TRBV4-2 and TRBJ2-2; 11 bases line up with TRBD2. The J segment lost 3 bases and the V segment lost 1 base, leaving 10 bases of the junction unmatched. This CDR3 contains 19 residues. Looked up from germline, CDR1 is LGHNA and CDR2 is YNFKEQ. The CDR3 DNA is TGTGCCAGCAGCCAAGGGACGATAGCGGGAGGGTCTGACACCGGGGAGCTGTTTTTT. Translation gives CASSQGTIAGGSDTGELFF.

The CDR3: CASTTPDTSGRRGELFF. In DNA, the CDR3 is TGTGCCAGCACCACACCAGACACTAGCGGGAGACGCGGGGAGCTGTTTTTT. The chain links TRBV7-8 to TRBJ2-2, with 11 bases that match TRBD2. The CDR3 contains 17 residues. From germline, CDR1 is SGHVS and CDR2 FQNEAQ. The V and J ends lost 7 bases and 7 bases, in that order; junction bases with no gene match: 14.

This clone was seen just once. The chain links TRBV27 to TRBJ1-5; TRBD1 matches 9 bases. CDR1 is MNHEY and CDR2 is SMNVEV in the germline V gene (reference sequence). Unmatched junction bases numbered 1, after V lost 6 bases and J lost 4 bases. CDR3 length: 13 residues. CDR3 region: CASRGQGNQPQHF. The CDR3 DNA reads as TGTGCCAGCAGGGGACAGGGTAATCAGCCCCAGCATTTT.

This chain links TRBV27 with TRBJ2-3, with TRBD2 identical over 8 bases. The CDR3 has 16 amino acids. CDR1 is MNHEY, CDR2 SMNVEV, per germline (reference sequence). Trimming removed 8 bases from V and 2 bases from J; junction bases left unmatched: 12. CDR3 in amino acids: CASRGGLMGDTDTQYF. The CDR3 nucleotides read TGTGCCAGCCGGGGGGGCCTAATGGGGGACACAGATACGCAGTATTTT.

The rearrangement links TRBV6-5 to TRBJ2-5; tentatively, D is TRBD2 (6 bases). The CDR3 runs to 15 residues. V lost 0 bases and J 9 bases, leaving 17 bases between the germline ends. Germline assignment: CDR1 MNHEY and CDR2 SVGAGI. CDR3 in amino acids: CASSYSGGAEGAQYF. CDR3 coding DNA: TGTGCCAGCAGTTACTCGGGGGGAGCTGAAGGGGCCCAGTACTTC.

The genes are TRBV5-4 and TRBJ1-1; weak D call: TRBD1 (6 bases). The CDR3 totals 13 residues. Trimming stripped 2 bases from V and 4 bases from J, with 9 bases between. Germline V gene data show CDR1 as SGHNT and CDR2 as YYREEE (reference sequence). The CDR3 here is CASSFRGTTEAFF. The DNA of the CDR3 is TGTGCCAGCAGCTTCAGGGGTACCACTGAAGCTTTCTTT. The full variable domain, in which reference TRBV5-4 and TRBJ1-1 provide the parts outside the CDR3, is ETGVTQSPTHLIKTRGQQVTLRCSSQSGHNTVSWYQQALGQGPQFIFQYYREEENGRGNFPPRFSGLQFPNYSSELNVNALELDDSALYLCASSFRGTTEAFFGQGTRLTVV.

This rearrangement joins TRBV6-5 to TRBJ2-7, with a weak D call TRBD2 (5 bases). Trimming cost V 4 bases and J 2 bases, with 18 bases left between them. The CDR3 consists of 16 residues. In germline, CDR1 is MNHEY, CDR2 SVGAGI. The CDR3 here is CASSFGRPGIPYEQYF. As DNA, the CDR3 is TGTGCCAGCAGTTTTGGACGCCCCGGGATCCCCTACGAGCAGTACTTC.

The chain employs TRBV7-2 and TRBJ2-2; tentative D call: TRBD1 (6 bases). CDR3 length: 17 amino acids. Trimming removed 1 base from V and 5 bases from J, with 17 bases in between. Germline values: CDR1 SGHTA, CDR2 FQGNSA. CDR3: CASSLGWTESVTGELFF. CDR3 coding DNA: TGTGCCAGCAGCTTAGGTTGGACAGAATCGGTTACCGGGGAGCTGTTTTTT.